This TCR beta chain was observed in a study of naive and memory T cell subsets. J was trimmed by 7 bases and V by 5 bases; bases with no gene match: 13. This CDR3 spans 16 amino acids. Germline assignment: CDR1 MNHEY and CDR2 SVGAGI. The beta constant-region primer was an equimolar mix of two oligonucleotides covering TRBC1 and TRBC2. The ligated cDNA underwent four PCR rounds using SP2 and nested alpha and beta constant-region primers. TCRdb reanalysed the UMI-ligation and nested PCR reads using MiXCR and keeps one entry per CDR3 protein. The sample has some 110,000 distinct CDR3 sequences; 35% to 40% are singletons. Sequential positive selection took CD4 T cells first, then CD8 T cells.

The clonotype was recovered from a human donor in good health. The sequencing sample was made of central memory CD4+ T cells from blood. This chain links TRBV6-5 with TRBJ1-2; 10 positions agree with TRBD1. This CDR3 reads CASSQPGQGKGSGYTF. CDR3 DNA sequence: TGTGCCAGCAGTCAGCCGGGACAGGGGAAAGGTAGTGGCTACACCTTC.